This TCR beta chain was sequenced for a study of control samples from healthy donors and cancer patients. The CDR3 runs 12 residues. The V end lost 2 bases, the J end lost 2 bases, and 3 bases lay between the germline ends. Germline V CDR1 and CDR2: LGHNA, YSLEER. Some clones are missing from TCRdb's copy, which holds only in-frame ones; the method was immunoSEQ multiplex PCR. The sample has 130,000 or so clones, over 75% seen once. The chain combines TRBV4-3 with TRBJ1-2; no firm D call. Sequencing was performed on blood. This TCR was recovered from a man in his forties in good health. CDR3 sequence reads: CASSQRNYGYTF. In DNA form, the CDR3 reads TGCGCCAGCAGCCAACGGAACTATGGCTACACCTTC.